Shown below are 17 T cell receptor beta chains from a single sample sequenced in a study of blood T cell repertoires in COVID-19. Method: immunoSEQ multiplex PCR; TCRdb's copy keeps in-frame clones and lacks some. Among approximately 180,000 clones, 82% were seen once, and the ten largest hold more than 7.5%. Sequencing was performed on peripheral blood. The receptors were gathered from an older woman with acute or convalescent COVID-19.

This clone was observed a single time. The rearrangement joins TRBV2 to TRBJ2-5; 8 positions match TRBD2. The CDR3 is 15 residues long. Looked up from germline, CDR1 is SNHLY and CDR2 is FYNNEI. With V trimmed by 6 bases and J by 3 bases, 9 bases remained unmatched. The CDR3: CASSTLSGGEETQYF. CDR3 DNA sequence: TGTGCCAGCAGCACCCTCAGCGGGGGCGAAGAGACCCAGTACTTC.

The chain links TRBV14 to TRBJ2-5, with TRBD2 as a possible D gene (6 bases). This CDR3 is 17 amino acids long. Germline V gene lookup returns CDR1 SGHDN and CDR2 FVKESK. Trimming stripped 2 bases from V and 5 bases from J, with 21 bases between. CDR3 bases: TGTGCCAGCAGCCAAAAGCCGGGACTGGAAGTCACGGAGACCCAGTACTTC. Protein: CASSQKPGLEVTETQYF.

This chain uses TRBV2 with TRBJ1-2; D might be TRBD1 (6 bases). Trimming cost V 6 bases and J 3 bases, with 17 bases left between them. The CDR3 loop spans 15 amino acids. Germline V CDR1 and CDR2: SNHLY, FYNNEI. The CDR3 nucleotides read TGTGCCAGCAGAGGACTTGGGGGCGGCTACTATGGCTACACCTTC. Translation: CASRGLGGGYYGYTF.

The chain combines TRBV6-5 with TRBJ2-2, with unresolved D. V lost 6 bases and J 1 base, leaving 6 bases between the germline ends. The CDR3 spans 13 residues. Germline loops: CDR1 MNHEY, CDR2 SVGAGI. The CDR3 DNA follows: TGTGCCAGCAGCCGACTGAACACCGGGGAGCTGTTTTTT. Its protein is CASSRLNTGELFF.

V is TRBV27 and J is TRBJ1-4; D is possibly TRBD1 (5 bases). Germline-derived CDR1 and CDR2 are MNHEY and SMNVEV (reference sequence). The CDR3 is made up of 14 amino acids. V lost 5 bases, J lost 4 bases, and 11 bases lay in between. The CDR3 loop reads CASSPKGYNEKLFF. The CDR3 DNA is TGTGCCAGCAGTCCCAAGGGGTATAATGAAAAACTGTTTTTT.

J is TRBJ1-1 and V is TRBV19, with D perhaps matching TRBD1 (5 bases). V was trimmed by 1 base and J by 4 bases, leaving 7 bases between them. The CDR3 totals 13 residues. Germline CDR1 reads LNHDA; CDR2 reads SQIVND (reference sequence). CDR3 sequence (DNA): TGTGCCAGTAGTATAGGGGGCGGCACTGAAGCTTTCTTT. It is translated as CASSIGGGTEAFF.

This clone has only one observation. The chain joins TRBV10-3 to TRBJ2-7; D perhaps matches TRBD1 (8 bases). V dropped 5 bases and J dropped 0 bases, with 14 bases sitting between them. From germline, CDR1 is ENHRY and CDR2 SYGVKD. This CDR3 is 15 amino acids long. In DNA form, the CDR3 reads TGTGCCATCAGTAAAACAGGGGGGGGCTCCTACGAGCAGTACTTC. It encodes CAISKTGGGSYEQYF.

CDR3 sequence reads: CASSPLFIGGFANEKLFF. CDR3 nucleotide sequence: TGTGCCAGCAGTCCCTTATTCATTGGGGGGTTTGCTAATGAAAAACTGTTTTTT. V usage is TRBV27 and J usage is TRBJ1-4; possible D gene TRBD1, 5 bases. V lost 5 bases and J lost 3, with 22 bases in between. This CDR3 region has 18 residues. From germline, CDR1 is MNHEY and CDR2 SMNVEV (reference sequence).

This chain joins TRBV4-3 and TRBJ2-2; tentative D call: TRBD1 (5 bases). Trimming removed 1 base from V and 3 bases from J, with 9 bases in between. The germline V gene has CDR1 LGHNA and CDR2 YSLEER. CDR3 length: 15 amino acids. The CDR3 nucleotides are TGCGCCAGCAGCCAAGGGCTAGGGGACACCGGGGAGCTGTTTTTT. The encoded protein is CASSQGLGDTGELFF.

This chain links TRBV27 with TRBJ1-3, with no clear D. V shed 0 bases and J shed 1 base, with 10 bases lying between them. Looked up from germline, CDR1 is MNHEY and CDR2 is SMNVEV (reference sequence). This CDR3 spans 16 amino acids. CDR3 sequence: CASSLSPGWSGNTIYF. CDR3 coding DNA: TGTGCCAGCAGTTTATCTCCCGGGTGGTCTGGAAACACCATATATTTT.

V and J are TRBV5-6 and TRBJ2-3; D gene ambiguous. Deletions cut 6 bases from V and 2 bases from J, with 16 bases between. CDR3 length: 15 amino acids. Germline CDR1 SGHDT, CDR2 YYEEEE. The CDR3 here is CASTLMGAATDTQYF. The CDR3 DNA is TGTGCCAGCACCCTGATGGGCGCTGCCACAGATACGCAGTATTTT. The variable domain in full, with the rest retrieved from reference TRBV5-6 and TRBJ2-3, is DAGVTQSPTHLIKTRGQQVTLRCSPKSGHDTVSWYQQALGQGPQFIFQYYEEEERQRGNFPDRFSGHQFPNYSSELNVNALLLGDSALYLCASTLMGAATDTQYFGPGTRLTVL.

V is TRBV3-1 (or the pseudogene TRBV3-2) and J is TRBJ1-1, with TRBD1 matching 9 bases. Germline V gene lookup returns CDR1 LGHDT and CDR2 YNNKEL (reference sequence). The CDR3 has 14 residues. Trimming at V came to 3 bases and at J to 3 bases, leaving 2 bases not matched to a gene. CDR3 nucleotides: TGTGCCAGCAGCCAGTGGACAGGGGACACTGAAGCTTTCTTT. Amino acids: CASSQWTGDTEAFF.

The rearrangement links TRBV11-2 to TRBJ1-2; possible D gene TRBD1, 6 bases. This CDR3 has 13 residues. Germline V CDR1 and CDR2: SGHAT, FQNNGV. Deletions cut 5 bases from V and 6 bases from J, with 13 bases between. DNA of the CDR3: TGTGCCAGCAGCCGAGAACAGGGCGATGGCTACACCTTC. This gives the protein CASSREQGDGYTF. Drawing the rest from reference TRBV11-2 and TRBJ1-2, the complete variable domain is EAGVAQSPRYKIIEKRQSVAFWCNPISGHATLYWYQQILGQGPKLLIQFQNNGVVDDSQLPKDRFSAERLKGVDSTLKIQPAKLEDSAVYLCASSREQGDGYTFGSGTRLTVV.

This CDR3 reads CASSLDRPAGVRGGTDTQYF. CDR3 coding DNA: TGCGCCAGCAGCTTGGATCGCCCAGCGGGAGTGAGGGGAGGAACAGATACGCAGTATTTT. The J gene is TRBJ2-3, the V gene TRBV5-1, with 8 bases fitting TRBD2. Losses at the gene ends were 0 bases for V and 3 bases for J; bases not matched to a gene: 18. The germline V gene has CDR1 SGHRS and CDR2 YFSETQ. CDR3 size: 20 residues.

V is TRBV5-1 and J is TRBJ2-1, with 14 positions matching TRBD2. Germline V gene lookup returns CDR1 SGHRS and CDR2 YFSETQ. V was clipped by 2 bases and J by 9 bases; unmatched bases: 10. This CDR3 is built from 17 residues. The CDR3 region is CASSLSPGLAGEGEQFF. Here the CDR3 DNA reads TGCGCCAGCAGCTTATCTCCGGGACTAGCGGGAGAGGGTGAGCAGTTCTTC. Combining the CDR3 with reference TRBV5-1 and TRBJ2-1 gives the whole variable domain KAGVTQTPRYLIKTRGQQVTLSCSPISGHRSVSWYQQTPGQGLQFLFEYFSETQRNKGNFPGRFSGRQFSNSRSEMNVSTLELGDSALYLCASSLSPGLAGEGEQFFGPGTRLTVL.

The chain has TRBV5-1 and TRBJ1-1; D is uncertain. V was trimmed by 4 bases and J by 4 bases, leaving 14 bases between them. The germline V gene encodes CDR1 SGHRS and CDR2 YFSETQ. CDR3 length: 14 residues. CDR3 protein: CASSPSLSGTEAFF. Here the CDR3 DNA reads TGCGCCAGCAGCCCCAGCCTCTCGGGCACTGAAGCTTTCTTT. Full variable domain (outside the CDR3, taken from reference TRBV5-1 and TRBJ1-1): KAGVTQTPRYLIKTRGQQVTLSCSPISGHRSVSWYQQTPGQGLQFLFEYFSETQRNKGNFPGRFSGRQFSNSRSEMNVSTLELGDSALYLCASSPSLSGTEAFFGQGTRLTVV.

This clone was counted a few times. The CDR3, as DNA: TGTGCCACTCGTGGGAGACCAACTAGCGGGCAGTACTTC. Translated, it gives CATRGRPTSGQYF. The chain combines TRBV6-5 with TRBJ2-7; TRBD2 matches 8 bases. The germline CDR1 and CDR2 sequences are MNHEY and SVGAGI. This CDR3 has 13 residues. V lost 10 bases and J lost 9; bases outside the gene matches: 14.